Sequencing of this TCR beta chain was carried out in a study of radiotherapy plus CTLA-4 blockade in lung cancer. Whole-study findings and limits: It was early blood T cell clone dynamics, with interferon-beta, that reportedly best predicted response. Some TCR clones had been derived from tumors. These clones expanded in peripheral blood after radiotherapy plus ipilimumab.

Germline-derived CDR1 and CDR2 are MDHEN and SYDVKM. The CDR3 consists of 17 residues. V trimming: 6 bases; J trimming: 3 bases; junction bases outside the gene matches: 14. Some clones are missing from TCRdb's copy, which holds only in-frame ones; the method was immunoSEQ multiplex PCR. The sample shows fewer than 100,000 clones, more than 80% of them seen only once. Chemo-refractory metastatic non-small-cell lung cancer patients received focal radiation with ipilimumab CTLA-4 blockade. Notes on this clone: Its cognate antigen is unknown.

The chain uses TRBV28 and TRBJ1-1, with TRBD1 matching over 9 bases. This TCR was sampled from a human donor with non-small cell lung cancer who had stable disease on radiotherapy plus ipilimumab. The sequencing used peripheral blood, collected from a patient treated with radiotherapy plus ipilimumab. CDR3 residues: CASSLPYRGRKYTEAFF. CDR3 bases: TGTGCCAGCAGCCTTCCCTACAGGGGGCGAAAATACACTGAAGCTTTCTTT.